The 12 T cell receptor beta chains reported below all come from one sample, sequenced in a study of blood T cell repertoires in COVID-19. Clones were sequenced by immunoSEQ multiplex PCR, and TCRdb holds only the in-frame ones, with some missing. The sample gives tens of thousands of clones, around 90% of which show up once; approximately 9% is in the top ten. The source material was peripheral blood. The receptors shown here come from a human donor in a cohort sampled during active COVID-19.

V is TRBV5-1 and J is TRBJ2-2; a possible D gene is TRBD2 (6 bases). V shed 0 bases and J shed 10 bases, with 10 bases lying between them. Germline values: CDR1 SGHRS, CDR2 YFSETQ. CDR3 size: 13 residues. CDR3: CASSLAGRQELFF. CDR3 DNA: TGCGCCAGCAGCTTGGCAGGGAGGCAGGAGCTGTTTTTT.

V is TRBV19 and J is TRBJ1-2; TRBD1 agrees at 7 bases. This CDR3 region has 15 residues. Germline-derived CDR1 and CDR2 are LNHDA and SQIVND (reference sequence). After removal of 9 bases from V and 0 bases from J, the junction contained 10 bases not matched to a gene. The CDR3 region is CASRTGPTTNYGYTF. The CDR3 coding sequence is TGTGCCAGCCGGACAGGTCCCACCACTAACTATGGCTACACCTTC.

This rearrangement joins TRBV7-9 to TRBJ1-5, with TRBD1 identical over 8 bases. The CDR3 runs 13 residues. With V trimmed by 5 bases and J by 7 bases, 4 bases remained unmatched. Germline V gives CDR1 SEHNR, CDR2 FQNEAQ (reference sequence). The CDR3 DNA reads as TGTGCCAGCAGCCGTGACAGGGGCCAGCCCCAGCATTTT. Translated, it gives CASSRDRGQPQHF.

The chain uses TRBV7-9 and TRBJ2-2; TRBD2 agrees at 11 bases. CDR1 SEHNR and CDR2 FQNEAQ come from the germline V gene (reference sequence). V lost 5 bases, J lost 0 bases, and 5 bases stayed unmatched. The CDR3 has 17 residues. DNA for the CDR3: TGTGCCAGCAGCGCAACGGGACTAGCGGCGAACACCGGGGAGCTGTTTTTT. It encodes CASSATGLAANTGELFF.

This clone was detected once. The rearrangement uses TRBV30 and TRBJ1-1; possible D gene TRBD1, 5 bases. Germline CDR1 and CDR2: GTSNPN and SVGIG (reference sequence). The CDR3 runs 13 residues. The V gene lost 1 base and the J gene lost 0 bases, with 6 bases spanning the gap. The CDR3 here is CAWSAGMNTEAFF. DNA for the CDR3: TGTGCCTGGAGTGCAGGGATGAACACTGAAGCTTTCTTT.

V usage is TRBV6-5 and J usage is TRBJ2-7, with D tentatively TRBD2 (5 bases). Trimming took 8 bases from V and 5 from J, leaving 16 bases between them. There are 13 residues in the CDR3. Germline V gives CDR1 MNHEY, CDR2 SVGAGI. CDR3 protein: CASGDGGDDEQYF. The CDR3 DNA follows: TGTGCCAGCGGAGACGGAGGCGACGACGAGCAGTACTTC.

This rearrangement joins TRBV2 to TRBJ2-7; 7 nucleotides align to TRBD2. J was trimmed by 5 bases and V by 4 bases; bases with no gene match: 8. This CDR3 contains 14 residues. Looked up from germline, CDR1 is SNHLY and CDR2 is FYNNEI. The CDR3 region is CASSVGEGSHEQYF. The CDR3 region has the DNA TGTGCCAGCAGTGTTGGGGAGGGGTCCCACGAGCAGTACTTC.

CDR3 in amino acids: CASSMSGTGVGEAFF. The CDR3 DNA reads as TGTGCCAGCAGCATGTCCGGGACAGGGGTAGGTGAAGCTTTCTTT. The genes are TRBV6-5 and TRBJ1-1; 10 positions agree with TRBD1. Per the germline V gene, CDR1 is MNHEY and CDR2 is SVGAGI. CDR3 size: 15 residues. V shed 6 bases and J 7 bases; nucleotides not matched to a gene: 11.

The gene calls are TRBV4-1 and TRBJ2-1, with TRBD1 matching over 9 bases. CDR1 is MGHRA and CDR2 is YSYEKL in the germline V gene. Trimming at V came to 2 bases and at J to 8 bases, leaving 10 bases not matched to a gene. This CDR3 region has 16 residues. CDR3 sequence: CASSQRRTGEVHEQFF. Here the CDR3 DNA reads TGCGCCAGCAGCCAAAGGAGGACAGGGGAGGTCCATGAGCAGTTCTTC.

This clone was observed a few times. This chain links TRBV2 with TRBJ2-2; possible D gene TRBD1, 5 bases. With 10 bases removed from V and 0 bases from J, the gap between germline ends came to 9 bases. Germline lookup yields CDR1 SNHLY and CDR2 FYNNEI. The CDR3 loop spans 13 amino acids. The CDR3 sequence: CAIATANTGELFF. DNA of the CDR3: TGTGCCATTGCGACAGCGAACACCGGGGAGCTGTTTTTT.

The J gene is TRBJ1-6, the V gene TRBV7-9; 8 nucleotides align to TRBD1. J was trimmed by 6 bases and V by 4 bases; bases with no gene match: 8. CDR1 is SEHNR and CDR2 is FQNEAQ in the germline V gene (reference sequence). The CDR3 runs to 16 residues. CDR3 sequence reads: CASSSRRQGTNSPLHF. The CDR3 coding sequence is TGTGCCAGCAGCTCTCGGAGACAGGGGACTAATTCACCCCTCCACTTT.

V is TRBV20-1 and J is TRBJ1-2; weak D call: TRBD1 (5 bases). Germline V gene lookup returns CDR1 DFQATT and CDR2 SNEGSKA (reference sequence). Trimming pared 3 bases from V and 8 bases from J, leaving 13 bases between. The CDR3 totals 12 residues. In DNA, the CDR3 is TGCAGTGCTAGTCAAGAGACAGTGGGCTACACCTTC. Its translation: CSASQETVGYTF.